This TCR beta chain was observed in a study of Ad26.COV2.S vaccination and SARS-CoV-2 variants. Study-level findings and limits: Total T cell responses may have been underestimated by the TCR breadth and depth analyses. Substantial breadth was reported for post-vaccination spike-specific CD8+ and CD4+ T cells. Researchers reported similar non-spike TCR breadth in vaccine and placebo recipients.

V shed 2 bases and J 3 bases; nucleotides not matched to a gene: 6. This CDR3 has 15 amino acids. Germline CDR1 SGHAT, CDR2 FQNNGV. On this clone itself: Its cognate antigen is unknown.

Assay: immunoSEQ multiplex PCR; the TCRdb copy retains only in-frame clones and omits some. Seen here are around 350,000 clones, 90% to 95% observed once, and the top ten hold around 4%. The receptor's source is a human donor who had recovered from COVID-19. Sequencing was performed on peripheral blood, taken after recovery from COVID-19. The chain employs TRBV11-2 and TRBJ2-7, with 8 bases aligning to TRBD2. CDR3 in DNA: TGTGCCAGCAGCTTAAGCAGCGGGGGCTACTACGAGCAGTACTTC. It translates to CASSLSSGGYYEQYF.